The 11 T cell receptor beta chains in this list originate from one sample, sequenced in a study of response to subunit inactivated influenza vaccine. TCRdb passed the RT-PCR reads through MiXCR, listing each CDR3 protein once. The top ten clones hold approximately 3% of a sample with about 500,000 distinct CDR3 sequences, about 15% of them seen once. The input for sequencing was CD4+ T cells sorted from PBMCs, taken less than 25 months after vaccination. The receptors stem from a man between 50 and 75 years old who received an inactivated influenza vaccine.

This clonotype has only a few counts. This chain joins TRBV12-3 or TRBV12-4 and TRBJ2-7; D gene uncertain. The CDR3 runs 13 residues. V lost 3 bases and J 3 bases, leaving 9 bases between the germline ends. DNA of the CDR3: TGTGCCAGCAGTTTCTACGGTAACTACGAGCAGTACTTC. This gives the protein CASSFYGNYEQYF.

This chain joins TRBV25-1 and TRBJ2-1, with D perhaps TRBD1 (5 bases). The CDR3 has 12 amino acids. V lost 9 bases and J 5 bases, leaving 11 bases between the germline ends. The V gene's germline CDR1 is MGHDK and CDR2 SYGVNS. CDR3 bases: TGTGCCAGTAAGCTAGGGGACAATGAGCAGTTCTTC. This gives the protein CASKLGDNEQFF.

V usage is TRBV3-1 and J usage is TRBJ2-3; possibly TRBD2 for D (5 bases). Trimming removed 1 base from V and 3 bases from J, with 14 bases in between. Looked up from germline, CDR1 is LGHDT and CDR2 is YNNKEL (reference sequence). This CDR3 spans 16 amino acids. CDR3 region: CASSQGLGLGTDTQYF. CDR3 bases: TGTGCCAGCAGCCAAGGTTTAGGACTGGGGACAGATACGCAGTATTTT.

This chain joins TRBV28 and TRBJ2-7; a weak D match, TRBD1 (6 bases). From germline, CDR1 is MDHEN and CDR2 SYDVKM. CDR3 length: 15 amino acids. The germline V and J ends were trimmed by 2 bases and 3 bases, with 14 bases remaining between them. The CDR3 bases are TGTGCCAGCAGTTTACCACAGTTACAGGGCTACGAGCAGTACTTC. Translating it yields CASSLPQLQGYEQYF.

This clonotype was seen more than once but under ten times. CDR3 sequence reads: CASSRGAEDTQYF. CDR3 DNA: TGTGCCAGCTCTCGGGGGGCTGAAGATACGCAGTATTTT. J is TRBJ2-3 and V is TRBV18; weak D call: TRBD2 (7 bases). The CDR3 is made up of 13 amino acids. The germline gives CDR1 KGHSH, CDR2 LQKENI. V lost 6 bases, J lost 5 bases, and 12 bases lay in between.

This clonotype was picked up many times. The chain is built from TRBV20-1 and TRBJ2-7; D unclear. This CDR3 contains 14 residues. With 2 bases removed from V and 4 bases from J, the gap between germline ends came to 15 bases. Germline values: CDR1 DFQATT, CDR2 SNEGSKA (reference sequence). CDR3 sequence reads: CSARLPGSGYEQYF. CDR3 sequence (DNA): TGCAGTGCTAGATTACCCGGGTCCGGGTACGAGCAGTACTTC.

This clonotype was detected many times. The chain uses TRBV7-9 and TRBJ2-5, with no clear D. Germline CDR1 reads SEHNR; CDR2 reads FQNEAQ (reference sequence). The V gene lost 2 bases and the J gene lost 9 bases, with 10 bases spanning the gap. This CDR3 spans 12 amino acids. The CDR3 loop is CASSLTSTAQYF. The CDR3 region has the DNA TGTGCCAGCAGCTTAACATCCACGGCCCAGTACTTC.

This clonotype showed up many times. The J gene is TRBJ2-6, the V gene TRBV7-9; perhaps TRBD2 as D (5 bases). V was shortened by 11 bases and J by 0 bases, with 14 bases between the two germline ends. The CDR3 runs to 15 residues. Germline CDR1 is SEHNR and CDR2 is FQNEAQ (reference sequence). The CDR3 coding sequence is TGTGCCGGACGACTAACTAACTCTGGGGCCAACGTCCTGACTTTC. Protein: CAGRLTNSGANVLTF.

The chain recombines TRBV3-1 with TRBJ2-6; TRBD2 aligns across 13 bases. J was trimmed by 1 base and V by 8 bases; bases with no gene match: 5. The germline gives CDR1 LGHDT, CDR2 YNNKEL (reference sequence). CDR3 length: 17 residues. As DNA, the CDR3 is TGTGCCAGCGGAAGACTAGCGGGAGGATCTGGGGCCAACGTCCTGACTTTC. This encodes CASGRLAGGSGANVLTF.

This chain links TRBV27 with TRBJ2-1; TRBD2 aligns across 8 bases. In germline, CDR1 is MNHEY, CDR2 SMNVEV (reference sequence). V was pared by 6 bases and J by 5 bases, with 9 bases of the junction left unmatched. CDR3 length equals 15 residues. As DNA, the CDR3 is TGTGCCAGCAGCCCGACTAGCGACTTCCACAATGAGCAGTTCTTC. Protein product: CASSPTSDFHNEQFF.

This clonotype was seen more than once but under ten times. The chain recombines TRBV4-3 with TRBJ2-7; 7 bases are shared with TRBD2. The germline gives CDR1 LGHNA, CDR2 YSLEER. The CDR3 is 14 amino acids. Germline trimming cut 0 bases from V and 3 bases from J; bases unmatched to any gene: 2. The CDR3, as DNA: TGCGCCAGCAGCCAAGATTGGGGGGGCTACGAGCAGTACTTC. This sequence encodes CASSQDWGGYEQYF.